The 7 T cell receptor beta chains below were found in one sample sequenced in a study of T cells in Graves' hyperthyroidism and ophthalmopathy. Amplified TCR beta CDR3 regions came from RNA transcripts. TCR CDR3 regions were first amplified by RT-PCR with HTBI primers. MiXCR, run by TCRdb on the multiplex PCR reads, gives a single entry per CDR3 protein. The sample shows fewer than 750,000 distinct CDR3 sequences, under 15% of them seen only once. Sequencing was performed on blood. These receptors originate from a woman between 40 and 50 years old with Graves' ophthalmopathy.

At least ten counts were recorded for this clonotype. This chain links TRBV24-1 with TRBJ2-5; D might be TRBD2 (6 bases). The germline V and J ends were trimmed by 9 bases and 6 bases, with 16 bases remaining between them. Germline V lookup: CDR1 KGHDR, CDR2 SFDVKD. CDR3 length: 13 residues. Here the CDR3 reads CATGTGVGQTQYF. The CDR3 DNA reads TGTGCCACCGGGACGGGAGTGGGGCAGACCCAGTACTTC.

This clonotype has ten or more counts. The chain combines TRBV10-1 with TRBJ2-5, with a tentative D call TRBD2 (6 bases). The CDR3 extends over 15 amino acids. Trimming took off 5 bases at V and 3 bases at J, with 16 bases between the two ends. CDR1 is WNHNN, CDR2 SYGVQD, per germline (reference sequence). CDR3 residues: CASSWRDYAKETQYF. The CDR3 nucleotides read TGCGCCAGCAGTTGGCGGGATTACGCCAAAGAGACCCAGTACTTC.

This clonotype was seen at least ten times. One end of the junction varies from germline; a read error may be responsible. V usage is TRBV5-5 and J usage is TRBJ2-6, with D unresolved. The germline gives CDR1 SGHKS, CDR2 YYEKEE (reference sequence). This CDR3 region has 15 residues. The CDR3 loop is CASRPTPSEANVLTF. As DNA, the CDR3 is TGTGCCAGCAGGCCGACGCCGTCTGAGGCCAACGTCCTGACTTTC.

This clonotype was detected ten times or more. The gene calls are TRBV6-1 and TRBJ1-1; 9 positions match TRBD1. The CDR3 sequence is 14 residues long. Germline V gene sequence: CDR1 MNHNS, CDR2 SASEGT. The V and J ends lost 6 bases and 4 bases, in that order; junction bases with no gene match: 6. CDR3 sequence reads: CASRGGTGITEAFF. CDR3 nucleotides: TGTGCCAGCAGGGGGGGGACAGGGATCACTGAAGCTTTCTTT.

V is TRBV12-3 or TRBV12-4 and J is TRBJ2-7; a weak D match, TRBD2 (5 bases). The V gene lost 5 bases and the J gene lost 4 bases, with 18 bases spanning the gap. This CDR3 is built from 15 residues. This CDR3 is CASSTRSGSRYEQYF. CDR3 sequence (DNA): TGTGCCAGCAGTACCCGCTCGGGGAGCCGATACGAGCAGTACTTC.

This clonotype has at least ten counts. The chain uses TRBV10-3 and TRBJ1-2; TRBD1 matches 7 bases. The CDR3 covers 14 residues. V gave up 7 bases and J gave up 6 bases; unmatched junction bases: 11. Germline V gene sequence: CDR1 ENHRY, CDR2 SYGVKD. The CDR3 loop is CAITPGQPSDGYTF. CDR3 sequence (DNA): TGTGCCATCACCCCGGGACAGCCGTCAGATGGCTACACCTTC.

Many counts were recorded for this clonotype. The chain is built from TRBV6-1 and TRBJ1-1, with D hard to call. The CDR3 runs to 15 residues. V was pared by 4 bases and J by 1 base, with 13 bases between. Per the germline V gene, CDR1 is MNHNS and CDR2 is SASEGT. The CDR3 sequence is CASSGRSAANTEAFF. The CDR3, as DNA: TGTGCCAGCAGTGGCCGGAGCGCGGCGAACACTGAAGCTTTCTTT.